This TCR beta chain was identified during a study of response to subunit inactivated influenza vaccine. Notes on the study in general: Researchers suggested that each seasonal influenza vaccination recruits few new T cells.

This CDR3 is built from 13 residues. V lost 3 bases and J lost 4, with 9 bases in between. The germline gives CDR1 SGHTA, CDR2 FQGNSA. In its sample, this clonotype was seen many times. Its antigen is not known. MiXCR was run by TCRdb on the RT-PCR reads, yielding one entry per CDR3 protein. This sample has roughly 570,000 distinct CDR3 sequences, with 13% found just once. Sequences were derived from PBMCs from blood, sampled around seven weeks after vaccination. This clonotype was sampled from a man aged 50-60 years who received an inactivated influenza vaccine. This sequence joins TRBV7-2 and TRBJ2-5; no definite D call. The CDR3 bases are TGTGCCAGCAGCTTGTTGGGTACAGAGACCCAGTACTTC. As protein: CASSLLGTETQYF.